Described below is a single T cell receptor beta chain sequence and its context. No antigen is known for it. The sample belongs to a study of cytomegalovirus exposure and HLA in healthy donors. Findings of the study overall: Published work reported that the classifier diagnosed cytomegalovirus status with high specificity and sensitivity. In vitro experiments confirmed that three CMV-associated chains were specific for CMV antigens.

The table came from immunoSEQ multiplex PCR; TCRdb's copy has only in-frame clones and leaves some out. The sample contains about 130,000 clones, 80% to 90% of which appear only once. This CDR3 contains 15 residues. V was shortened by 2 bases and J by 6 bases, with 14 bases between the two germline ends. CDR1 is ENHRY, CDR2 SYGVKD, per germline. This TCR derives from a woman younger than 35 in good health and CMV-seropositive. Material for sequencing was PBMCs. The chain combines TRBV10-3 with TRBJ1-5; D is perhaps TRBD1 (6 bases). In nucleotides, the CDR3 is TGTGCCATCAGTGAGCTTGCAGGGGTGAGTCAGCCCCAGCATTTT. Encoded protein: CAISELAGVSQPQHF.